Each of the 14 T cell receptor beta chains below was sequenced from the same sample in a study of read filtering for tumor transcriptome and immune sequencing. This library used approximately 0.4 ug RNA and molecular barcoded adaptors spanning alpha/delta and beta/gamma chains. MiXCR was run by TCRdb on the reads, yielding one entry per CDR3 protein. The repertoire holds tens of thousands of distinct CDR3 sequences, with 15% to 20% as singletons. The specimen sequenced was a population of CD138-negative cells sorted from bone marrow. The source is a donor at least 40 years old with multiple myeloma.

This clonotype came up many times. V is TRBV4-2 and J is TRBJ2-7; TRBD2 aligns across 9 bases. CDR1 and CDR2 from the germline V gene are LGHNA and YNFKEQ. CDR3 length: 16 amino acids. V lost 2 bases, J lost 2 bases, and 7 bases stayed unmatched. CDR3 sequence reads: CASSQRPSGTAYEQYF. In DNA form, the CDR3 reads TGTGCCAGCAGCCAACGGCCTAGCGGGACTGCCTACGAGCAGTACTTC.

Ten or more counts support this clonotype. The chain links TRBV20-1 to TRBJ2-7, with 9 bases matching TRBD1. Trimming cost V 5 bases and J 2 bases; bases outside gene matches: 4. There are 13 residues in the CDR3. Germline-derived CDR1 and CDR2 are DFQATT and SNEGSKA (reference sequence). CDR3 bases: TGCAGTGCTGGACAGGGGTCAGCCTACGAGCAGTACTTC. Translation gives CSAGQGSAYEQYF.

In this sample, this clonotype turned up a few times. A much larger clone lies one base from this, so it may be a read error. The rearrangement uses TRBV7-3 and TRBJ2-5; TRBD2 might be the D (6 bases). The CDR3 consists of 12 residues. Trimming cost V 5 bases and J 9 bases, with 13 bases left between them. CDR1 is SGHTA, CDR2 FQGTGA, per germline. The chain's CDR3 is CASSLSGEAQYF. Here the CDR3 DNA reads TGTGCCAGCAGCCTTTCGGGGGAGGCCCAGTACTTC. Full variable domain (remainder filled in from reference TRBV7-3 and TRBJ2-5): GAGVSQTPSNKVTEKGKYVELRCDPISGHTALYWYRQSLGQGPEFLIYFQGTGAADDSGLPNDRFFAVRPEGSVSTLKIQRTERGDSAVYLCASSLSGEAQYFGPGTRLLVL.

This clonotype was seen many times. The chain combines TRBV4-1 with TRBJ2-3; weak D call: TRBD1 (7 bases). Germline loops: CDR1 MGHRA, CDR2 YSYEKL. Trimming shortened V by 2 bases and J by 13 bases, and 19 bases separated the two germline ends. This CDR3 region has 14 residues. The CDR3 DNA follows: TGCGCCAGCAGCCAAATAATCCCGGCAGGGGGGAAGTATTTT. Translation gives CASSQIIPAGGKYF.

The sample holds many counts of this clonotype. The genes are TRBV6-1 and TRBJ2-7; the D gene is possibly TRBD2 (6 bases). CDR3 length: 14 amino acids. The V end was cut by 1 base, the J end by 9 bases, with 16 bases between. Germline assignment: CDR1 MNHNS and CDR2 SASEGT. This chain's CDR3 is CASSEGGLRLVQYF. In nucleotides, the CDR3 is TGTGCCAGCAGTGAAGGGGGACTCAGGTTGGTGCAGTACTTC.

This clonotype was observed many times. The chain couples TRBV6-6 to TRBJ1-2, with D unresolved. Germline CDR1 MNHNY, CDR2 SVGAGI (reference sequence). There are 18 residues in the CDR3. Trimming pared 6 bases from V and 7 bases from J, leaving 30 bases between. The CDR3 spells CASSSPLYGGGTVSGYTF. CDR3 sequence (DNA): TGTGCCAGCAGCTCACCCCTATACGGCGGCGGAACTGTCTCTGGCTACACCTTC.

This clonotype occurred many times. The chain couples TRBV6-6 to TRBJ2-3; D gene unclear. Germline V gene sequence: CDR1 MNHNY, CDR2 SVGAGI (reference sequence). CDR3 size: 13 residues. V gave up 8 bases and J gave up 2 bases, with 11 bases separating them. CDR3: CASGLSHTDTQYF. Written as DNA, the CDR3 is TGTGCCAGCGGTTTATCACACACAGATACGCAGTATTTT.

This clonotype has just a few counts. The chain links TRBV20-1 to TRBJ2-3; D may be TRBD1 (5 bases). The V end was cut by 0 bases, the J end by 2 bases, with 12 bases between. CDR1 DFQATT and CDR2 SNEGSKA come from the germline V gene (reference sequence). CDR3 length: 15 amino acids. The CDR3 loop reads CSARDIQVATDTQYF. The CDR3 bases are TGCAGTGCTAGAGATATACAGGTTGCCACAGATACGCAGTATTTT.

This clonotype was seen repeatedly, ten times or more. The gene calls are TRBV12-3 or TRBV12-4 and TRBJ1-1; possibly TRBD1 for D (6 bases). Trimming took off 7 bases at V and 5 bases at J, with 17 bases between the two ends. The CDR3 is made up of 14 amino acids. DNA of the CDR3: TGTGCCAGCACCCTCGACAGGTATAGTACTGAAGCTTTCTTT. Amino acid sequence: CASTLDRYSTEAFF.

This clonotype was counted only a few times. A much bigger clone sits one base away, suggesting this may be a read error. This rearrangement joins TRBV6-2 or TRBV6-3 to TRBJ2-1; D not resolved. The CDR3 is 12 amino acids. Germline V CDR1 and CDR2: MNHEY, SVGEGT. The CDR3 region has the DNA TGTGCCAGCAGTTACTATGGTAATGGGCAGTTCTTC. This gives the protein CASSYYGNGQFF.

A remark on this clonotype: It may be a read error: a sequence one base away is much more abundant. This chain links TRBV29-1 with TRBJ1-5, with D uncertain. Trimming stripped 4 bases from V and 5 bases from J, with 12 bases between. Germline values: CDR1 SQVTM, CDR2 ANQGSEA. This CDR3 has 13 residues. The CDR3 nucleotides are TGCAGCGTTGTTCCTGGTGGCTATCAGCCCCAGCATTTT. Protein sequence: CSVVPGGYQPQHF.

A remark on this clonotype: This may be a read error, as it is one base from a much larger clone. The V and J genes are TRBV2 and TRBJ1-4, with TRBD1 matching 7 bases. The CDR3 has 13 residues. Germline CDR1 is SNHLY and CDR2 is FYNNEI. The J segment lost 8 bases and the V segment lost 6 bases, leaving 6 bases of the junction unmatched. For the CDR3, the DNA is TGTGCCAGCAGAGTACCGGGACAGGAAAAACTGTTTTTT. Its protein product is CASRVPGQEKLFF. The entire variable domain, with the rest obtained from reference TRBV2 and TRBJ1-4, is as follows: EPEVTQTPSHQVTQMGQEVILRCVPISNHLYFYWYRQILGQKVEFLVSFYNNEISEKSEIFDDQFSVERPDGSNFTLKIRSTKLEDSAMYFCASRVPGQEKLFFGSGTQLSVL.

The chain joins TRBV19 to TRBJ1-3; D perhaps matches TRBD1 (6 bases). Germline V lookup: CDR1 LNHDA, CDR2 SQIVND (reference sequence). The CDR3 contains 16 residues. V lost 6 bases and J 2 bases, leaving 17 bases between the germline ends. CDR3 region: CASRGSGDSAGNTIYF. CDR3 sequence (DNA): TGTGCCAGTAGGGGATCAGGGGATTCGGCTGGAAACACCATATATTTT.

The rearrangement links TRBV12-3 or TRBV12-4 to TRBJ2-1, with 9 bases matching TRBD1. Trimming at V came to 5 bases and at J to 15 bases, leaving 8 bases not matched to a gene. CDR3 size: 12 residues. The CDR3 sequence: CASSPQGARPFF. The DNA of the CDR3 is TGTGCCAGCAGTCCACAGGGGGCGCGTCCGTTCTTC.